This TCR beta chain was captured in a study of T cell responses to AZD1222 COVID-19 vaccine (TCRdb year 2021). At the level of the whole study: AZD1222 recipients whose second dose came at about 4 weeks and those whose second dose came at about 12 weeks were combined into one group, since spike-specific TCR depth and breadth did not differ between the two schedules. A total of 233 trial participants underwent TCR sequencing, of whom 207 received two doses of AZD1222 and around 26 received two doses of the MenACWY control vaccine. Trial participants were enrolled by age into subgroups of 18-55, 56-69 and 70-plus years, and 148, 28 and 57 TCR-sequenced participants, respectively, were included in these subgroups. Overall results and qualifications from the work: Conclusions about previously exposed vaccinees are limited because only six or seven AZD1222 recipients were SARS-CoV-2 seropositive at baseline. Epitopes outside the regions mutated in the B.1.351 and B.1.1.7 variants were reportedly recognized by nearly half of the unique spike-specific TCRs. Because no day 14 peak-response samples were available, repertoires were characterized only after the peak T cell response. The whole spike protein was spanned by vaccine-associated CD4 TCRs, and dominant responses were seen in regions 160-218 and 743-854. After two AZD1222 doses, spike-specific TCR breadth and depth were significantly higher than at day 0 and than in MenACWY recipients. The 56-69-year group was small, and its depth increase did not reach significance, likely because of low power. Participants were mostly white British and included more females than males, and it was suggested by the authors that clonal diversity may have been underestimated.

The CDR3 regions of human TCRbeta chains were analyzed by immunosequencing. Concerning the study's data processing: TCRs in the repertoires were matched against a reference library of SARS-CoV-2-specific TCRs that had been generated with the MIRA antigen-specificity platform. Breadth was defined as the fraction of unique TCRs that were SARS-CoV-2-associated, and depth was defined as the fraction of total T cells that were SARS-CoV-2-associated. Using the MIRA data, each spike-specific TCR was mapped to the spike region that the TCR reacts to and placed in a CD4 or CD8 class. Log10-transformed breadth and depth values were compared by one-way ANOVA with Sidak's multiple comparisons tests. What TCRdb holds here is the immuneACCESS table cut down to in-frame rearrangements. Part of the clones is not present; checked against another copy, under half of the missing clones reflect an unresolved V gene, and the others are unexplained. V and J calls and clone size are given by that table; D and trimming were obtained from the DNA. The sample has about 80,000 clones on record, roughly nine tenths of them singletons. The top ten hold roughly 24% of the sample.

The time point label of this sample denotes: baseline before first vaccination. Samples from vaccinated people were obtained from the UK trials COV001 and COV002, which included a single-blind randomized controlled phase 2/3 trial of AZD1222 (ChAdOx1 nCoV-19) in healthy adults. Trial participant PBMC samples were collected at day 0 and day 28 after the second dose for TCRbeta chain sequencing. About this clone: What antigen it recognizes has not been identified. No per-base quality is available; no much larger clone lies one base away.

The junction shows trimming of 4 bases on V and 4 bases on J, plus 13 bases between the germline ends. The germline V gene encodes CDR1 SGHDN and CDR2 FVKESK. Counted from cysteine to phenylalanine, this CDR3 has 14 amino acids. The retained sequence is limited to the CDR3, 42 bases, with the frame set at the first base. This sequence was found in an adult in good health. Sequencing used peripheral blood, obtained on day 0 of AZD1222 vaccination. The sequence links TRBV14 to TRBJ2-5, with no confident D gene call. The CDR3 in this case is CASSLGLVGETQYF. The sequenced DNA: TGTGCCAGCAGCCTTGGCCTTGTTGGAGAGACCCAGTACTTC.